The text below deals with one T cell receptor beta chain. Its antigen remains unidentified. At one boundary the junction diverges from the germline segment, which might be a read error. Germline V CDR1 and CDR2: SQVTM, ANQGSEA. This CDR3 spans 13 amino acids. The data were obtained in a study of identical twins. Notes on the study in general: Researchers reported weaker excess twin sharing in beta out-of-frame sequences.

TCRdb itself ran the 5' RACE reads through MiXCR, one entry per CDR3 protein. The data hold a few hundred thousand distinct CDR3 sequences, with about 15% observed a single time. These data also featured in a second study, about yellow fever vaccine responses in identical twins.

This sequence originates from a woman younger than 30 in good health. Sequenced material: CD4+ T cells sorted from blood. V usage is TRBV29-1 and J usage is TRBJ2-7; TRBD1 matches at 9 bases. DNA for the CDR3: TGCAGCGCTAATCTACAGGGGGCCTACGATCAGTACTTC. Residues: CSANLQGAYDQYF.